This T cell receptor beta chain appears in the sequencing data of a study of T cells in Graves' hyperthyroidism and ophthalmopathy. The CDR3 is made up of 13 amino acids. Germline lookup yields CDR1 LNHNV and CDR2 YYDKDF (reference sequence). The ends were cut back, 0 bases at V and 10 bases at J, with 12 bases in the middle. General study results and limits: Most expanded thyroid clonotypes above 0.001 recurred in blood.

Regions amplified from RNA transcripts were the TCR beta CDR3 regions. First-round RT-PCR targeting the TCR CDR3 was performed with the HTBI primer set. Via MiXCR, TCRdb re-called the multiplex PCR reads, giving one row per CDR3 protein. Here the sample spans about 660,000 distinct CDR3 sequences, 40% to 55% being singletons. Patients were excluded because of uncontrolled infection, other autoimmune disease, pregnancy or lactation. Each diagnosis drew on symptoms, thyroxine, TRAb, thyroid ultrasound and orbital computed tomography findings. As regards this clonotype: Its antigen remains unidentified.

The rearrangement links TRBV15 to TRBJ1-1; no reliable D call. Material: peripheral blood or thyroid tissue (not recorded which). The TCR sequence derives from an adult man with Graves' disease, either hyperthyroidism or ophthalmopathy (not recorded which). Written as DNA, the CDR3 is TGTGCCACCAGCAGAGATCGGGTCTCGGGAGCTTTCTTT. It specifies CATSRDRVSGAFF.